The 23 T cell receptor beta chains in this list originate from one sample, sequenced in a study of brain metastases from non-small cell lung cancer. Sequenced by immunoSEQ multiplex PCR; TCRdb stores in-frame clones only, minus some. The data contain roughly 2,000 clones, roughly 80% of them singletons. The sample consisted of tumor-adjacent normal tissue. The receptors here all came from a donor aged 40 or older with non-small cell lung cancer.

In the case of this clone: Mismatch with germline at one junction end may stem from a read error. The chain employs TRBV12-3 or TRBV12-4 and TRBJ1-1; maybe TRBD1 (5 bases). The CDR3 spans 12 residues. This CDR3 reads CASSLAGTGAFF. The CDR3 DNA follows: TGTGCCAGCAGTTTAGCCGGGACTGGAGCTTTCTTT.

The CDR3 spells CASKGGLATDTQYF. The DNA of the CDR3 is TGTGCCAGTAAGGGAGGACTAGCGACAGATACGCAGTATTTT. The V call is TRBV19, the J call TRBJ2-3; 9 nucleotides match TRBD2. The CDR3 spans 14 residues. Germline V gene sequence: CDR1 LNHDA, CDR2 SQIVND (reference sequence). V lost 7 bases and J lost 3; bases outside the gene matches: 5.

V is TRBV7-6 and J is TRBJ1-2; D ambiguous. The CDR3 loop spans 17 amino acids. Between the trimmed V and J ends, which lost 1 base and 0 bases, there was a span of 15 bases. Germline V gives CDR1 SGHVS, CDR2 FNYEAQ. The CDR3 protein is CASSLGGSREANYGYTF. CDR3 nucleotides: TGTGCCAGCAGCTTAGGCGGCAGTCGAGAAGCTAACTATGGCTACACCTTC. Full variable domain (outside the CDR3, taken from reference TRBV7-6 and TRBJ1-2): GAGVSQSPRYKVTKRGQDVALRCDPISGHVSLYWYRQALGQGPEFLTYFNYEAQQDKSGLPNDRFSAERPEGSISTLTIQRTEQRDSAMYRCASSLGGSREANYGYTFGSGTRLTVV.

The genes are TRBV7-9 and TRBJ1-1, with 9 bases lining up with TRBD1. Trimming at V came to 5 bases and at J to 7 bases, leaving 5 bases not matched to a gene. This CDR3 has 13 residues. The germline gives CDR1 SEHNR, CDR2 FQNEAQ (reference sequence). This CDR3 reads CASSLGQGIEAFF. As DNA, the CDR3 is TGTGCCAGCAGCCTAGGACAGGGGATTGAAGCTTTCTTT.

CDR3 residues: CASSRDSYNEQFF. CDR3 sequence (DNA): TGCGCCAGCAGCCGTGACTCCTACAATGAGCAGTTCTTC. The chain employs TRBV5-1 and TRBJ2-1; unclear D gene. The CDR3 is 13 residues long. Germline CDR1 reads SGHRS; CDR2 reads YFSETQ. Trimming took off 4 bases at V and 0 bases at J, with 5 bases between the two ends.

Concerning this clone: Since a much larger clone is just one base distant, this may be a read error. The same CDR3 can be traced to other DNA sequences in this sample. The chain employs TRBV19 and TRBJ2-3, with TRBD2 identical over 10 bases. The CDR3 has 16 amino acids. Germline V gene sequence: CDR1 LNHDA, CDR2 SQIVND (reference sequence). The CDR3 bases are TGTGCCAGTAGTATTGGACTAGCGGCTAGCACAGATACACAGTATTTT. It is translated as CASSIGLAASTDTQYF.

This clone has a single count. The chain uses TRBV6-5 and TRBJ1-1, with 7 bases lining up with TRBD1. Losses at the gene ends were 5 bases for V and 0 bases for J; bases not matched to a gene: 6. This CDR3 is 15 amino acids long. Germline CDR1 and CDR2: MNHEY and SVGAGI. The CDR3 reads CASSRGQTMNTEAFF. As DNA, the CDR3 is TGTGCCAGCAGTCGGGGACAGACAATGAACACTGAAGCTTTCTTT.

The J gene is TRBJ2-5, the V gene TRBV3-1 (or the pseudogene TRBV3-2), with 11 bases that match TRBD2. J was trimmed by 5 bases and V by 6 bases; bases with no gene match: 5. The CDR3 covers 14 residues. From germline, CDR1 is LGHDT and CDR2 YNNKEL (reference sequence). The CDR3 loop is CASSYSGGVETQYF. For the CDR3, the DNA is TGTGCCAGCAGTTATAGCGGGGGGGTGGAGACCCAGTACTTC.

The V and J genes are TRBV7-2 and TRBJ2-7, with 9 bases that match TRBD1. CDR3 length: 16 residues. CDR1 SGHTA and CDR2 FQGNSA come from the germline V gene. V was pared by 1 base and J by 3 bases, with 7 bases of the junction left unmatched. CDR3 loop: CASSLVTGGLIYEQYF. CDR3 DNA: TGTGCCAGCAGCTTAGTCACAGGGGGCCTTATCTACGAGCAGTACTTC.

CDR3 sequence (DNA): TGTGCCAGCAGTTACGGACAGGGGGTCTACGAGCAGTACTTC. Residues: CASSYGQGVYEQYF. The chain employs TRBV7-9 and TRBJ2-7; 10 bases line up with TRBD1. The germline gives CDR1 SEHNR, CDR2 FQNEAQ (reference sequence). J gave up 3 bases and V 6 bases, and 5 bases lay outside the gene matches. This CDR3 region has 14 residues.

V usage is TRBV25-1 and J usage is TRBJ1-4; D perhaps matches TRBD1 (6 bases). Germline V CDR1 and CDR2: MGHDK, SYGVNS. This CDR3 comprises 14 residues. V shed 0 bases and J shed 7 bases, with 9 bases lying between them. The CDR3 loop is CASSEYRGGEKLFF. As DNA, the CDR3 is TGTGCCAGCAGTGAATACAGGGGAGGTGAAAAACTGTTTTTT.

This rearrangement joins TRBV9 to TRBJ2-1; 7 bases are a match to TRBD2. J lost 7 bases, V lost 2 bases, and 6 bases had no gene match. The CDR3 runs to 14 residues. CDR1 and CDR2 (germline): SGDLS, YYNGEE. The chain's CDR3 is CASSVGLAVNEQFF. The CDR3 DNA is TGTGCCAGCAGCGTCGGGCTAGCGGTTAATGAGCAGTTCTTC.

The V gene is TRBV29-1, the J gene TRBJ2-2, with D possibly TRBD2 on 6 matching bases. Germline V lookup: CDR1 SQVTM, CDR2 ANQGSEA. The CDR3 totals 14 residues. Deletions cut 2 bases from V and 10 bases from J, with 17 bases between. The CDR3 region has the DNA TGCAGCGTTGAAACCCAGTTGGGGGGAAAGGAGCTGTTTTTT. This encodes CSVETQLGGKELFF.

As regards this clone: Sequence at one end of the junction differs from germline and may be a read error. J is TRBJ2-5 and V is TRBV7-9; D is tentatively TRBD1 or TRBD2 (5 bases each). The germline CDR1 and CDR2 sequences are SEHNR and FQNEAQ (reference sequence). The length of the CDR3 is 14 residues. The CDR3 region has the DNA TGTGCCAGCAGCTTCTCACTCCCGGGGCCGGCTAAGGACTTC. The encoded protein is CASSFSLPGPAKDF.

The sample holds one count of this clone. The rearrangement joins TRBV11-3 to TRBJ2-1; D is uncertain. The V gene's germline CDR1 is SGHNT and CDR2 YENEEA. Trimming shortened V by 7 bases and J by 6 bases, and 16 bases separated the two germline ends. This CDR3 contains 14 residues. CDR3 in amino acids: CASTAPPGGNEQFF. CDR3 DNA sequence: TGTGCCAGCACCGCACCCCCTGGCGGCAATGAGCAGTTCTTC.

The rearrangement joins TRBV6-2 or TRBV6-3 to TRBJ2-7; TRBD2 aligns across 8 bases. CDR3 length: 14 amino acids. The germline CDR1 and CDR2 sequences are MNHEY and SVGEGT. Trimming at V came to 4 bases and at J to 2 bases, leaving 4 bases not matched to a gene. The CDR3 DNA follows: TGTGCCAGCAGTTTCGCGGGGGGAACCTACGAGCAGTACTTC. The encoded protein is CASSFAGGTYEQYF.

A single count supports this clone. The junction departs from the called germline gene at one end, perhaps through a read error. The genes are TRBV5-1 and TRBJ2-1; 14 nucleotides match TRBD2. Looked up from germline, CDR1 is SGHRS and CDR2 is YFSETQ. CDR3 length: 16 residues. This CDR3 is CVSSLGGTSGRDEQFF. The CDR3 DNA follows: TGCGTCAGCAGCTTGGGAGGGACTAGCGGGAGAGATGAGCAGTTCTTC.

The chain is built from TRBV6-5 and TRBJ1-1; 7 positions agree with TRBD1. The germline V gene encodes CDR1 MNHEY and CDR2 SVGAGI. This CDR3 has 15 amino acids. J gave up 5 bases and V 0 bases, and 6 bases lay outside the gene matches. The CDR3 loop reads CASSYSTKGATEAFF. CDR3 sequence (DNA): TGTGCCAGCAGTTACTCGACGAAGGGGGCAACTGAAGCTTTCTTT.

The CDR3 spells CASSFAGNNEQFF. CDR3 coding DNA: TGTGCCAGCAGCTTTGCGGGGAACAATGAGCAGTTCTTC. V is TRBV7-3 and J is TRBJ2-1; tentatively, D is TRBD2 (6 bases). This CDR3 contains 13 residues. Germline V gives CDR1 SGHTA, CDR2 FQGTGA. Trimming removed 3 bases at V and 5 bases at J, with 8 bases between.

This rearrangement joins TRBV6-2 or TRBV6-3 to TRBJ1-3; no clear D gene. Trimming cost V 2 bases and J 3 bases, with 11 bases left between them. The germline gives CDR1 MNHEY, CDR2 SVGEGT. The CDR3 has 15 amino acids. This CDR3 is CASSYSPAFGNTIYF. The CDR3 DNA reads as TGTGCCAGCAGTTACAGCCCGGCCTTTGGAAACACCATATATTTT.

V gene TRBV7-9 combines with J gene TRBJ1-4; the D gene is possibly TRBD1 (5 bases). The CDR3 covers 15 residues. V dropped 5 bases and J dropped 7 bases, with 17 bases sitting between them. Germline lookup yields CDR1 SEHNR and CDR2 FQNEAQ (reference sequence). The CDR3 nucleotides are TGTGCCAGCAGCCCGGGGGGGGATCTTGCTGAAAAACTGTTTTTT. Translating it yields CASSPGGDLAEKLFF.

J is TRBJ1-2 and V is TRBV9; 7 bases align to TRBD1. This CDR3 region has 15 residues. CDR1 SGDLS and CDR2 YYNGEE come from the germline V gene. V lost 3 bases and J lost 7; bases outside the gene matches: 12. CDR3 bases: TGTGCCAGCAGCGAGGGGGCTACAGGGGTCTCTGGCTACACCTTC. It translates to CASSEGATGVSGYTF.

The genes are TRBV3-1 (or the pseudogene TRBV3-2) and TRBJ2-7, with 9 bases aligning to TRBD1. The germline gives CDR1 LGHDT, CDR2 YNNKEL (reference sequence). The CDR3 is 14 residues long. Trimming took 4 bases from V and 7 from J; bases not matched to a gene: 8. Written as DNA, the CDR3 is TGTGCCAGCAGCCCGTCCGAGACAGGGGGAGAGCAGTACTTC. Its translation is CASSPSETGGEQYF.